The sequence of this TCR beta chain was determined in a study of T cell changes during pregnancy in multiple sclerosis (dated by TCRdb to about 2019). General notes on the study: The study examined how the T cell repertoire changed over the course of pregnancy in women with multiple sclerosis.

Libraries came from the immunoSEQ multiplex PCR assay. The clones in this table, taken by TCRdb from immuneACCESS, are in-frame only. Not every clone is retained; where verified, under half of the shortfall comes from an unresolved V gene, and the cause of the rest is unknown. This sample holds about 64,000 clones; around 90% were observed only once. Of the sample, 1.4% is held by the ten largest clones. The germline V gene yields SGHDN for CDR1 and FVKESK for CDR2. The germline V and J ends show losses of 4 bases and 2 bases respectively, and no gene match explains 11 bases of the junction. The CDR3, cysteine through phenylalanine, is 17 amino acids long. The only DNA kept is the CDR3, 51 bases in frame from the first base. To note about this clone: It lacks a known antigen. The sample holds no much larger clone one base away, and base qualities are not on file.

This receptor was obtained from a female donor with multiple sclerosis, enrolled in a pregnancy study. The rearrangement joined TRBV14 to TRBJ2-5; the junction holds 9 bases that match TRBD1. The source was peripheral blood, collected in the second trimester of pregnancy. The base sequence is TGTGCCAGCAGCCTATCCACCTCGGGGACAGGGCAAGAGACCCAGTACTTC. The translation is CASSLSTSGTGQETQYF.